The 25 T cell receptor beta chains given below trace back to one sample, sequenced in a study of T cells in Graves' hyperthyroidism and ophthalmopathy. Authors of the study amplified TCR beta CDR3 regions from RNA transcripts. The TCR CDR3 first-round RT-PCR relied on the HTBI primer set. TCRdb independently ran MiXCR on the multiplex PCR reads; one entry per CDR3 protein. The repertoire has fewer than 350,000 distinct CDR3 sequences, around a sixth of them found once; the top ten carry about 14%. The sample comprised blood. The receptors originated from a woman between 40 and 50 years old with Graves' ophthalmopathy.

This clonotype was picked up many times. The CDR3 region has the DNA TGCGCCAGCACGGACGGAAACATTCAGTACTTC. Translated: CASTDGNIQYF. The rearrangement uses TRBV5-1 and TRBJ2-4; D unresolved. Trimming left V 6 bases short and J 6 bases short, with 7 bases between. The CDR3 spans 11 residues. From germline, CDR1 is SGHRS and CDR2 YFSETQ.

In this sample, this clonotype turned up many times. The V gene is TRBV20-1, the J gene TRBJ1-2, with TRBD1 matching over 8 bases. Unmatched junction bases numbered 7, after V lost 3 bases and J lost 4 bases. The CDR3 spans 14 residues. Germline CDR1 and CDR2: DFQATT and SNEGSKA (reference sequence). The DNA for the CDR3 is TGCAGTGCTAGTAGACCGGACAGGGTCTATGGCTACACCTTC. Amino acids: CSASRPDRVYGYTF.

This clonotype was counted many times. The genes are TRBV7-8 and TRBJ2-7; D is unresolved. Between the trimmed V and J ends, which lost 1 base and 0 bases, there was a span of 7 bases. The CDR3 runs 14 residues. The V gene's germline CDR1 is SGHVS and CDR2 FQNEAQ. CDR3 protein: CASSLDVGSYEQYF. The CDR3 DNA sequence: TGTGCCAGCAGCTTAGATGTCGGCTCCTACGAGCAGTACTTC.

This clonotype was seen many times. The V gene is TRBV11-1, the J gene TRBJ2-7, with D uncertain. CDR1 is SGHAT and CDR2 is FQDESV in the germline V gene (reference sequence). The CDR3 loop spans 14 amino acids. Trimming shortened V by 1 base and J by 3 bases, and 10 bases separated the two germline ends. This chain's CDR3 is CASSLVLRNYEQYF. The CDR3 coding sequence is TGTGCCAGCAGCTTAGTGCTGAGAAACTACGAGCAGTACTTC.

This clonotype has at least ten counts. The rearrangement links TRBV11-3 to TRBJ2-3; D is uncertain. CDR1 and CDR2 from the germline V gene are SGHNT and YENEEA. This CDR3 contains 13 residues. Trimming left V 4 bases short and J 4 bases short, with 9 bases between. CDR3: CASSSGWADTQYF. The CDR3 nucleotides read TGTGCCAGCAGCTCCGGGTGGGCAGATACGCAGTATTTT.

This clonotype was recorded many times. This chain connects TRBV12-3 or TRBV12-4 to TRBJ2-2; D tentatively fits TRBD1 or TRBD2 (5 bases each). The CDR3 is made up of 15 amino acids. V was pared by 5 bases and J by 4 bases, with 14 bases between. The CDR3 sequence is CASSEPGRTTGELFF. DNA for the CDR3: TGTGCCAGCAGTGAACCGGGACGAACCACCGGGGAGCTGTTTTTT.

This clonotype was seen at least ten times. The chain links TRBV7-2 to TRBJ2-7; 10 positions agree with TRBD2. Germline CDR1 and CDR2: SGHTA and FQGNSA. Losses at the gene ends were 5 bases for V and 3 bases for J; bases not matched to a gene: 13. The CDR3 is 17 amino acids. The CDR3 sequence: CASSLSGRAGLVYEQYF. In nucleotides, the CDR3 is TGTGCCAGCAGCCTCAGCGGGAGGGCCGGGTTGGTCTACGAGCAGTACTTC.

This clonotype showed up just a few times. V and J are TRBV11-1 and TRBJ2-5; 11 bases match TRBD2. The germline V gene encodes CDR1 SGHAT and CDR2 FQDESV (reference sequence). The CDR3 has 21 residues. Unmatched junction bases numbered 22, after V lost 4 bases and J lost 3 bases. The CDR3 sequence: CASSSYTSRQERLAGKETQYF. The CDR3 DNA reads as TGTGCCAGCAGCTCCTATACTTCCAGACAGGAACGACTAGCGGGGAAAGAGACCCAGTACTTC.

This clonotype has a count of ten or more. The chain carries TRBV20-1 and TRBJ1-5; perhaps TRBD1 as D (5 bases). V lost 6 bases and J lost 4, with 13 bases in between. The CDR3 runs 13 residues. Looked up from germline, CDR1 is DFQATT and CDR2 is SNEGSKA (reference sequence). CDR3 in amino acids: CSAGRKGNQPQHF. CDR3 coding DNA: TGCAGTGCGGGGAGGAAGGGGAATCAGCCCCAGCATTTT.

This clonotype showed up many times. The rearrangement joins TRBV6-1 to TRBJ2-2; 9 bases fit TRBD1. V dropped 6 bases and J dropped 4; count of bases not matched to a gene: 3. The CDR3 totals 14 residues. Germline V gene lookup returns CDR1 MNHNS and CDR2 SASEGT. This chain's CDR3 is CASRGDRVTGELFF. As DNA, the CDR3 is TGTGCCAGCAGGGGGGACAGGGTCACCGGGGAGCTGTTTTTT.

This clonotype has a count of ten or more. The chain recombines TRBV6-5 with TRBJ2-7; D is unclear. The CDR3 runs to 13 residues. The V end lost 0 bases, the J end lost 6 bases, and 9 bases lay between the germline ends. From germline, CDR1 is MNHEY and CDR2 SVGAGI. The CDR3 sequence: CASSYSRSSEQYF. CDR3 DNA sequence: TGTGCCAGCAGTTACTCGAGGTCAAGCGAGCAGTACTTC.

There are many counts of this clonotype. V usage is TRBV4-1 and J usage is TRBJ2-2, with 9 bases identical to TRBD2. The germline V gene has CDR1 MGHRA and CDR2 YSYEKL. The trim removed 0 bases at V and 7 bases at J, leaving 9 bases unmatched. The CDR3 sequence is 17 residues long. The CDR3 coding sequence is TGCGCCAGCAGCCAAGAGTCCGCGGGAGGGCCCGACGGGGAGCTGTTTTTT. This gives the protein CASSQESAGGPDGELFF.

The rearrangement uses TRBV6-1 and TRBJ1-1; D may be TRBD1 (5 bases). This CDR3 spans 12 amino acids. Germline assignment: CDR1 MNHNS and CDR2 SASEGT. The V gene lost 8 bases and the J gene lost 10 bases, with 17 bases spanning the gap. The CDR3 is CASATTRGGAFF. Written as DNA, the CDR3 is TGTGCCAGCGCCACCACGCGGGGGGGAGCTTTCTTT.

This clonotype was detected many times. The chain joins TRBV10-3 to TRBJ2-7; the match to TRBD2 covers 11 bases. The V gene end was trimmed by 0 bases and the J gene end by 3 bases; junction bases not matched to a gene: 4. Germline V gives CDR1 ENHRY, CDR2 SYGVKD. There are 16 residues in the CDR3. The CDR3 reads CAISESSGRAFYEQYF. The CDR3 nucleotides read TGTGCCATCAGTGAGTCTAGCGGGAGGGCCTTCTACGAGCAGTACTTC.

This clonotype was found many times. This chain links TRBV6-1 with TRBJ1-6; D gene ambiguous. This CDR3 spans 13 amino acids. Trimming took 7 bases from V and 3 from J, leaving 7 bases between them. From germline, CDR1 is MNHNS and CDR2 SASEGT. The CDR3 nucleotides are TGTGCCAGCACCCTTAACTATAATTCACCCCTCCACTTT. Its translation is CASTLNYNSPLHF.

In this sample, this clonotype turned up many times. The rearrangement joins TRBV10-2 to TRBJ1-1, with D perhaps matching TRBD1 (5 bases). The CDR3 spans 13 residues. Trimming removed 8 bases from V and 4 bases from J, with 14 bases in between. Looked up from germline, CDR1 is WSHSY and CDR2 is SAAADI. This CDR3 reads CASGGTPATEAFF. Written as DNA, the CDR3 is TGCGCCAGCGGGGGTACACCTGCCACTGAAGCTTTCTTT.

This clonotype was seen ten or more times. The chain carries TRBV11-2 and TRBJ2-7; maybe TRBD2 (5 bases). Between the trimmed V and J ends, which lost 6 bases and 3 bases, there was a span of 12 bases. The CDR3 extends over 13 amino acids. Germline values: CDR1 SGHAT, CDR2 FQNNGV. The CDR3 DNA reads as TGTGCCAGCAGTTCGGGGATCCTCTACGAGCAGTACTTC. Amino acid sequence: CASSSGILYEQYF.

This clonotype has ten or more counts. This chain joins TRBV11-2 and TRBJ1-2; tentatively, D is TRBD1 (6 bases). V lost 1 base, J lost 1 base, and 10 bases lay in between. This CDR3 is built from 15 residues. Germline V gene data show CDR1 as SGHAT and CDR2 as FQNNGV. DNA of the CDR3: TGTGCCAGCAGCTTAGTTCCAGGGGATAACTATGGCTACACCTTC. Translated, it gives CASSLVPGDNYGYTF. The full variable domain, completed using reference TRBV11-2 and TRBJ1-2, is EAGVAQSPRYKIIEKRQSVAFWCNPISGHATLYWYQQILGQGPKLLIQFQNNGVVDDSQLPKDRFSAERLKGVDSTLKIQPAKLEDSAVYLCASSLVPGDNYGYTFGSGTRLTVV.

The CDR3 sequence: CSVTSGTGSTEAFF. The CDR3, as DNA: TGCAGCGTTACCTCCGGGACAGGGAGCACTGAAGCTTTCTTT. The V and J genes are TRBV29-1 and TRBJ1-1, with 9 positions matching TRBD1. J gave up 4 bases and V 5 bases, and 8 bases lay outside the gene matches. The CDR3 loop spans 14 amino acids. The germline gives CDR1 SQVTM, CDR2 ANQGSEA.

This clonotype showed up many times. The J gene is TRBJ1-3, the V gene TRBV28, with D possibly TRBD1 on 5 matching bases. Germline CDR1 and CDR2: MDHEN and SYDVKM. The CDR3 runs 15 residues. The ends were cut back, 2 bases at V and 4 bases at J, with 12 bases in the middle. The CDR3 sequence: CASSLEGKAGNTIYF. Written as DNA, the CDR3 is TGTGCCAGCAGTTTAGAGGGGAAAGCCGGAAACACCATATATTTT. The full variable domain, its missing parts supplied by reference TRBV28 and TRBJ1-3, is DVKVTQSSRYLVKRTGEKVFLECVQDMDHENMFWYRQDPGLGLRLIYFSYDVKMKEKGDIPEGYSVSREKKERFSLILESASTNQTSMYLCASSLEGKAGNTIYFGEGSWLTVV.

This clonotype was picked up many times. The chain combines TRBV24-1 with TRBJ2-7, with 9 bases that match TRBD1. Germline-derived CDR1 and CDR2 are KGHDR and SFDVKD. The CDR3 has 15 amino acids. After removal of 7 bases from V and 2 bases from J, the junction contained 8 bases not matched to a gene. The CDR3 protein is CATSHRTGDAYEQYF. As DNA, the CDR3 is TGTGCCACCAGCCATAGGACAGGGGACGCCTACGAGCAGTACTTC.

This clonotype has at least ten counts. This chain connects TRBV5-1 to TRBJ2-6; maybe TRBD2 (5 bases). Germline V gene sequence: CDR1 SGHRS, CDR2 YFSETQ. The CDR3 is 20 amino acids. V lost 3 bases and J lost 0, with 22 bases in between. The chain's CDR3 is CASSSHLYKRQRSGANVLTF. The CDR3 DNA reads TGCGCCAGCAGCTCCCACCTCTACAAGCGGCAACGCTCTGGGGCCAACGTCCTGACTTTC.

This clonotype was recorded at least ten times. The chain joins TRBV6-5 to TRBJ1-1; no firm D call. CDR1 MNHEY and CDR2 SVGAGI come from the germline V gene. V was pared by 0 bases and J by 11 bases, with 7 bases between. This CDR3 is built from 11 residues. This chain's CDR3 is CASSYSNDAFF. Here the CDR3 DNA reads TGTGCCAGCAGTTACTCGAATGATGCTTTCTTT.

This clonotype was recorded many times. This sequence joins TRBV6-5 and TRBJ2-6; D is possibly TRBD1 (5 bases). Trimming removed 8 bases from V and 1 base from J, with 9 bases in between. The germline CDR1 and CDR2 sequences are MNHEY and SVGAGI. The CDR3 has 14 amino acids. The CDR3 coding sequence is TGTGCCAGCCTCAGGGTGTCTGGGGCCAACGTCCTGACTTTC. This translates into CASLRVSGANVLTF.

This clonotype appeared many times. The rearrangement links TRBV2 to TRBJ2-2; 9 nucleotides align to TRBD1. The V gene's germline CDR1 is SNHLY and CDR2 FYNNEI. Trimming cost V 6 bases and J 6 bases; bases outside gene matches: 8. The CDR3 covers 15 residues. This chain's CDR3 is CASRTTQGAAGELFF. The CDR3 bases are TGTGCCAGCAGGACAACACAGGGGGCGGCCGGGGAGCTGTTTTTT.